Each of the 10 T cell receptor beta chains below was sequenced from the same sample in a study of cytomegalovirus exposure and HLA in healthy donors (dated by TCRdb to 2016 to 2017). Libraries came from the immunoSEQ multiplex PCR assay. TCRdb mirrors the immuneACCESS table, restricted to in-frame sequences. Some clones are absent from its copies; in checked studies, under half trace to an unresolved V gene, and the reason for the others is unknown. Here the sample has around 190,000 clones; roughly 85% occur a single time. Together, the top ten hold roughly 15% of the sample. The material sequenced was PBMCs. Receptors were obtained from a man between 18 and 29 years old in good health and CMV-seropositive.

V gene TRBV6-5 combines with J gene TRBJ2-5; D is possibly TRBD1 (5 bases). Germline CDR1 is MNHEY and CDR2 is SVGAGI. Trimming took 7 bases from V and 5 from J, leaving 20 bases between them. The CDR3 runs to 15 residues. The CDR3, as DNA: TGTGCCAGCACCCCGCTGAATGCGAAGGGGGAGACCCAGTACTTC. Amino acids: CASTPLNAKGETQYF.

The genes are TRBV7-2 and TRBJ1-1, with D possibly TRBD1 on 6 matching bases. This CDR3 spans 14 amino acids. The germline V gene has CDR1 SGHTA and CDR2 FQGNSA. Trimming cost V 3 bases and J 1 base, with 9 bases left between them. The CDR3 is CASSFLTGNTEAFF. CDR3 in DNA: TGTGCCAGCAGCTTCTTGACAGGGAACACTGAAGCTTTCTTT.

The chain uses TRBV13 and TRBJ2-5, with 10 bases lining up with TRBD2. Looked up from germline, CDR1 is PRHDT and CDR2 is FYEKMQ (reference sequence). Trimming took 4 bases from V and 0 from J; bases not matched to a gene: 8. This CDR3 has 17 amino acids. The CDR3 loop is CASSSTTGLAYQETQYF. The CDR3 DNA is TGTGCCAGCAGCTCAACTACGGGACTAGCGTACCAAGAGACCCAGTACTTC.

The chain carries TRBV2 and TRBJ1-5; D gene unclear. The CDR3 has 14 amino acids. CDR1 and CDR2 (germline): SNHLY, FYNNEI. V was cut by 4 bases and J by 0 bases, with 7 bases left in between. CDR3 DNA: TGTGCCAGCAGTGCCCTCTATAGCAATCAGCCCCAGCATTTT. This translates into CASSALYSNQPQHF.

This chain uses TRBV4-1 with TRBJ1-5; TRBD1 matches 11 bases. V dropped 3 bases and J dropped 5; count of bases not matched to a gene: 3. Germline V gene data show CDR1 as MGHRA and CDR2 as YSYEKL. The CDR3 is 15 residues long. The CDR3 coding sequence is TGCGCCAGCAGCCAGGACAGGGGGCTATATCAGCCCCAGCATTTT. Protein product: CASSQDRGLYQPQHF.

This clone was detected once. The CDR3 sequence: CASSYNRESGYTF. DNA for the CDR3: TGTGCCAGCAGTTACAATCGGGAGTCCGGCTACACCTTC. The chain combines TRBV6-5 with TRBJ1-2; no reliable D call. CDR1 and CDR2 (germline): MNHEY, SVGAGI. This CDR3 has 13 residues. V dropped 2 bases and J dropped 8 bases, with 12 bases sitting between them.

The J gene is TRBJ2-1, the V gene TRBV5-1, with TRBD2 matching 11 bases. CDR3 size: 15 residues. Germline-derived CDR1 and CDR2 are SGHRS and YFSETQ. V lost 4 bases to trimming and J lost 5 bases; unmatched junction nucleotides: 5. CDR3 bases: TGCGCCAGCAGCCAGGGACTAGCGGCCCACAATGAGCAGTTCTTC. This codes for CASSQGLAAHNEQFF.

The gene calls are TRBV5-6 and TRBJ2-2; D not resolved. V lost 7 bases to trimming and J lost 6 bases, with 16 bases between them. Germline CDR1 reads SGHDT; CDR2 reads YYEEEE. CDR3 length equals 14 residues. CDR3 region: CASSLASHPGELFF. DNA of the CDR3: TGTGCCAGCTCCCTCGCGTCTCATCCCGGGGAGCTGTTTTTT.

The CDR3 DNA sequence: TGTGCCAGCAGCCTTCACACTAGCGGCGCAGATACGCAGTATTTT. Amino acid sequence: CASSLHTSGADTQYF. The chain employs TRBV28 and TRBJ2-3, with 8 bases lining up with TRBD2. This CDR3 is 15 amino acids long. Germline V gene data show CDR1 as MDHEN and CDR2 as SYDVKM. J gave up 4 bases and V 6 bases, and 9 bases lay outside the gene matches.

This rearrangement joins TRBV5-1 to TRBJ1-1, with D possibly matching TRBD1 (6 bases). The CDR3 runs 15 residues. Trimming stripped 3 bases from V and 1 base from J, with 13 bases between. The germline V gene has CDR1 SGHRS and CDR2 YFSETQ. CDR3 bases: TGCGCCAGCAGCTCCAAGGGGGAAGGGAACACTGAAGCTTTCTTT. It codes for CASSSKGEGNTEAFF.